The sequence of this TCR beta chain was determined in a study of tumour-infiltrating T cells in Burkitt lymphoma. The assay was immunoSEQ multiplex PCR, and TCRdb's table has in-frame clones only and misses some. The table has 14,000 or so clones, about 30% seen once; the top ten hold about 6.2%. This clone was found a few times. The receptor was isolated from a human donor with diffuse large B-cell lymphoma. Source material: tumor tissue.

CDR3 DNA sequence: TGTGCCACCCAGAGGGGGCGAGAGCAGTACTTC. Its translation: CATQRGREQYF. This rearrangement joins TRBV2 to TRBJ2-7; 7 bases are shared with TRBD1. Germline CDR1 reads SNHLY; CDR2 reads FYNNEI. Germline trimming cut 10 bases from V and 7 bases from J; bases unmatched to any gene: 7. The length of the CDR3 is 11 residues.